The next 25 T cell receptor beta chains were all read from a single sample in a study of T cell repertoires in cytomegalovirus infection. TCRdb processed the reads anew with MiXCR; each CDR3 protein has one entry. The repertoire consists of roughly 280,000 distinct CDR3 sequences, with 8% to 9.5% occurring once and the leading ten covering about 15%. Material: PBMCs. These receptors were obtained from a human donor in good health (CMV status not recorded). Some clones in this sample may be carry-over from other donors' samples.

In its sample, this clonotype was seen a few times. The chain carries TRBV18 and TRBJ1-1; D gene uncertain. V lost 2 bases and J lost 8, with 12 bases in between. Germline CDR1 and CDR2: KGHSH and LQKENI. This CDR3 region has 13 residues. For the CDR3, the DNA is TGTGCCAGCTCACCAGTCAACAAGAACGAAGCTTTCTTT. Translating it yields CASSPVNKNEAFF.

This clonotype was detected a few times. This chain links TRBV28 with TRBJ2-1; D is uncertain. V was clipped by 3 bases and J by 0 bases, with 9 bases between them. This CDR3 region has 15 residues. CDR1 is MDHEN and CDR2 is SYDVKM in the germline V gene. CDR3 residues: CASSFLASSYNEQFF. The CDR3, as DNA: TGTGCCAGCAGTTTTCTTGCTAGCTCCTACAATGAGCAGTTCTTC.

This clonotype has a handful of counts. The chain joins TRBV6-2 or TRBV6-3 to TRBJ2-6; D ambiguous. The germline V gene has CDR1 MNHEY and CDR2 SVGEGT. The ends were cut back, 4 bases at V and 0 bases at J, with 10 bases in the middle. The CDR3 length is 16 residues. CDR3 bases: TGTGCCAGCAGTTCAGACCTAACCTCTGGGGCCAACGTCCTGACTTTC. Translated: CASSSDLTSGANVLTF.

The sample holds many counts of this clonotype. The chain uses TRBV7-2 and TRBJ2-7; D not certain. This CDR3 is built from 12 residues. V lost 5 bases and J 0 bases, leaving 5 bases between the germline ends. CDR1 is SGHTA and CDR2 is FQGNSA in the germline V gene. CDR3 DNA: TGTGCCAGCAGCAAGAGCTCCTACGAGCAGTACTTC. The encoded protein is CASSKSSYEQYF.

This clonotype was observed many times. V usage is TRBV28 and J usage is TRBJ1-1; D perhaps matches TRBD1 (5 bases). Germline values: CDR1 MDHEN, CDR2 SYDVKM. Trimming cost V 6 bases and J 8 bases, with 13 bases left between them. This CDR3 spans 12 amino acids. The CDR3 DNA reads as TGTGCCAGCAGCTCTAGAGGGGAAGAAGCTTTCTTT. It codes for CASSSRGEEAFF.

This clonotype has just a few counts. This rearrangement joins TRBV7-6 to TRBJ2-7; tentatively, D is TRBD1 (5 bases). V was shortened by 3 bases and J by 5 bases, with 14 bases between the two germline ends. Germline values: CDR1 SGHVS, CDR2 FNYEAQ. The CDR3 sequence is 14 residues long. CDR3: CASSFNPGSHEQYF. Here the CDR3 DNA reads TGTGCCAGCAGCTTCAATCCAGGGTCCCACGAGCAGTACTTC.

This clonotype was seen ten or more times. The genes are TRBV7-2 and TRBJ1-5; the match to TRBD1 covers 7 bases. Per the germline V gene, CDR1 is SGHTA and CDR2 is FQGNSA. V lost 2 bases and J lost 4; bases outside the gene matches: 5. This CDR3 region has 15 residues. The CDR3 sequence: CASSLTARGNQPQHF. For the CDR3, the DNA is TGTGCCAGCAGCTTAACCGCCAGGGGGAATCAGCCCCAGCATTTT.

This clonotype has at least ten counts. The J gene is TRBJ1-2, the V gene TRBV7-2; D not resolved. This CDR3 region has 13 residues. V lost 5 bases to trimming and J lost 4 bases, with 11 bases between them. CDR1 SGHTA and CDR2 FQGNSA come from the germline V gene. Here the CDR3 reads CASSRPESYGYTF. CDR3 in DNA: TGTGCCAGCAGCCGTCCGGAGAGCTATGGCTACACCTTC.

This clonotype was seen ten or more times. The chain joins TRBV7-9 to TRBJ2-6; D perhaps matches TRBD1 (5 bases). Germline V gene sequence: CDR1 SEHNR, CDR2 FQNEAQ (reference sequence). V shed 5 bases and J shed 0 bases, with 11 bases lying between them. The CDR3 has 16 amino acids. CDR3 sequence: CASSAQQDSGANVLTF. CDR3 DNA: TGTGCCAGCAGCGCGCAACAGGACTCTGGGGCCAACGTCCTGACTTTC.

This clonotype has a count of ten or more. Here the CDR3 DNA reads TGTGCCAGCAGCTCCTCAGGGGAGGGACGTAACACTGAAGCTTTCTTT. Amino acids: CASSSSGEGRNTEAFF. The chain couples TRBV7-3 to TRBJ1-1; the D gene is possibly TRBD1 (6 bases). V gave up 4 bases and J gave up 2 bases, with 17 bases separating them. The CDR3 loop spans 16 amino acids. CDR1 is SGHTA and CDR2 is FQGTGA in the germline V gene.

The chain joins TRBV6-5 to TRBJ1-5; tentative D call: TRBD1 (5 bases). The V and J ends lost 8 bases and 7 bases respectively, with 12 bases between them. The CDR3 consists of 12 residues. Germline values: CDR1 MNHEY, CDR2 SVGAGI. The CDR3 coding sequence is TGTGCCAGCTCTCAGGGCGGGCAGCCCCAGCATTTT. Amino acid sequence: CASSQGGQPQHF.

J is TRBJ1-2 and V is TRBV19; possibly TRBD1 for D (5 bases). Germline V lookup: CDR1 LNHDA, CDR2 SQIVND (reference sequence). The CDR3 spans 13 residues. V lost 1 base, J lost 10 bases, and 13 bases lay in between. Here the CDR3 DNA reads TGTGCCAGTAGTATAGTGATAGGGACTGACTACACCTTC. This gives the protein CASSIVIGTDYTF. Looking up the rest from reference TRBV19 and TRBJ1-2 gives the full variable domain: DGGITQSPKYLFRKEGQNVTLSCEQNLNHDAMYWYRQDPGQGLRLIYYSQIVNDFQKGDIAEGYSVSREKKESFPLTVTSAQKNPTAFYLCASSIVIGTDYTFGSGTRLTVV.

The table lists this clonotype with a few counts. The V gene is TRBV12-3 or TRBV12-4, the J gene TRBJ2-3; D not certain. The V gene lost 4 bases and the J gene lost 2 bases, with 10 bases spanning the gap. This CDR3 region has 14 residues. The CDR3 nucleotides are TGTGCCAGCAGTTCCGGCTACCCCACAGATACGCAGTATTTT. Its protein product is CASSSGYPTDTQYF.

This clonotype occurred many times. The V call is TRBV29-1, the J call TRBJ1-3; TRBD1 might be the D (5 bases). V gave up 7 bases and J gave up 0 bases, with 10 bases separating them. The V gene's germline CDR1 is SQVTM and CDR2 ANQGSEA. CDR3 size: 13 residues. CDR3 in amino acids: CSAGQHSGNTIYF. Written as DNA, the CDR3 is TGCAGCGCCGGACAACACTCTGGAAACACCATATATTTT.

Concerning this clonotype itself: A junction end diverges from the germline sequence, so it may reflect a read error. The CDR3 DNA reads as TGTGCCAGCAGCCAAGATGTGAGGACTAGCCCCGACTTC. Amino acid sequence: CASSQDVRTSPDF. The chain links TRBV14 to TRBJ2-5; 8 bases line up with TRBD2. CDR3 length equals 13 residues. CDR1 and CDR2 (germline): SGHDN, FVKESK.

Only a few counts were recorded for this clonotype. This chain links TRBV3-1 with TRBJ1-2, with 11 bases aligning to TRBD1. V was clipped by 4 bases and J by 4 bases; unmatched bases: 8. Germline V gene lookup returns CDR1 LGHDT and CDR2 YNNKEL (reference sequence). The CDR3 is made up of 16 amino acids. The CDR3 DNA follows: TGTGCCAGCAGCCCCGGACAGGGGGCAACGGCCTATGGCTACACCTTC. Its translation: CASSPGQGATAYGYTF.

This clonotype was counted at least ten times. The gene calls are TRBV7-2 and TRBJ2-7, with D maybe TRBD1 (5 bases). This CDR3 spans 15 amino acids. Germline assignment: CDR1 SGHTA and CDR2 FQGNSA. The V end lost 6 bases, the J end lost 3 bases, and 18 bases lay between the germline ends. The CDR3 bases are TGTGCCAGCAGTCGAGACCTAGGACACCTCTACGAGCAGTACTTC. It translates to CASSRDLGHLYEQYF.

This clonotype was recorded at least ten times. The chain employs TRBV23-1 and TRBJ2-1; D is unresolved. TRBV23-1 is placed among ORFs of uncertain function. Between the trimmed V and J ends, which lost 4 bases and 6 bases, there was a span of 10 bases. The CDR3 length is 13 residues. The CDR3 loop is CASSLFGSNEQFF. Written as DNA, the CDR3 is TGCGCCAGCAGTCTGTTCGGGTCCAATGAGCAGTTCTTC.

The V call is TRBV7-2, the J call TRBJ2-5, with 10 bases aligning to TRBD1. There are 16 residues in the CDR3. Germline V gene data show CDR1 as SGHTA and CDR2 as FQGNSA. Trimming removed 0 bases from V and 5 bases from J; junction bases left unmatched: 6. CDR3 in DNA: TGTGCCAGCAGCTTAGCCCGGACAGGGGGGGAGGAGACCCAGTACTTC. Protein product: CASSLARTGGEETQYF. Complete variable domain (other parts from reference TRBV7-2 and TRBJ2-5): GAGVSQSPSNKVTEKGKDVELRCDPISGHTALYWYRQSLGQGLEFLIYFQGNSAPDKSGLPSDRFSAERTGGSVSTLTIQRTQQEDSAVYLCASSLARTGGEETQYFGPGTRLLVL.

This clonotype has ten or more counts. The J gene is TRBJ1-4, the V gene TRBV7-2, with D unresolved. Germline V gives CDR1 SGHTA, CDR2 FQGNSA. Trimming cost V 1 base and J 4 bases, with 7 bases left between them. This CDR3 is 14 amino acids long. The CDR3: CASSLDQLNEKLFF. The CDR3 bases are TGTGCCAGCAGCTTAGATCAGCTTAATGAAAAACTGTTTTTT. The variable domain in full, with the rest retrieved from reference TRBV7-2 and TRBJ1-4, is GAGVSQSPSNKVTEKGKDVELRCDPISGHTALYWYRQSLGQGLEFLIYFQGNSAPDKSGLPSDRFSAERTGGSVSTLTIQRTQQEDSAVYLCASSLDQLNEKLFFGSGTQLSVL.

This clonotype was counted at least ten times. The V call is TRBV5-6, the J call TRBJ2-7, with D possibly TRBD1 on 7 matching bases. The CDR3 spans 14 residues. Germline loops: CDR1 SGHDT, CDR2 YYEEEE. V was trimmed by 4 bases and J by 2 bases, leaving 13 bases between them. The DNA of the CDR3 is TGTGCCAGCAGCGGTCAGGGGGGAACCTACGAGCAGTACTTC. This codes for CASSGQGGTYEQYF.

At least ten counts were recorded for this clonotype. This chain connects TRBV14 to TRBJ2-1; 11 bases agree with TRBD2. Losses at the gene ends were 6 bases for V and 8 bases for J; bases not matched to a gene: 9. Germline CDR1 and CDR2: SGHDN and FVKESK. The length of the CDR3 is 15 residues. The CDR3 loop reads CASSDVAGGPHEQFF. The CDR3 DNA reads as TGTGCCAGCAGTGATGTAGCGGGGGGGCCCCATGAGCAGTTCTTC.

This clonotype was recorded a few times. The chain uses TRBV7-6 and TRBJ2-5, with D hard to call. The CDR3 sequence is 13 residues long. Per germline, CDR1 SGHVS and CDR2 FNYEAQ. Trimming pared 1 base from V and 5 bases from J, leaving 8 bases between. Written as DNA, the CDR3 is TGTGCCAGCAGCTTAGGGGTGAGCGAGACCCAGTACTTC. Translating gives CASSLGVSETQYF.

In this sample, this clonotype turned up many times. This chain links TRBV7-2 with TRBJ1-5; 8 nucleotides agree with TRBD1. This CDR3 contains 15 residues. With V trimmed by 3 bases and J by 5 bases, 6 bases remained unmatched. Germline V gene sequence: CDR1 SGHTA, CDR2 FQGNSA. The CDR3 loop is CASSFSSRGHQPQHF. Here the CDR3 DNA reads TGTGCCAGCAGCTTTAGTAGCAGGGGGCATCAGCCCCAGCATTTT.

This clonotype was counted many times. The rearrangement links TRBV20-1 to TRBJ1-5; a possible D gene is TRBD1 (6 bases). With 4 bases removed from V and 4 bases from J, the gap between germline ends came to 17 bases. This CDR3 has 15 amino acids. Germline loops: CDR1 DFQATT, CDR2 SNEGSKA (reference sequence). The DNA of the CDR3 is TGCAGTGCTATGTTGGGACATAGCCAGAATCAGCCCCAGCATTTT. This encodes CSAMLGHSQNQPQHF.